The TCR beta chain under discussion was sequenced for a study of cytomegalovirus exposure and HLA in healthy donors. Overall study context: A prior study identified approximately 120 million unique TCR beta sequences from roughly 170 million T cells. General study points: An ancestry cluster, one associated with Asian ancestry, reportedly showed fewer N-insertions than the roughly 700-donor mean in a later analysis. Rarity marked most TCR sequences, yet some public TCRs occurred in many donors. Later on, an analysis found that several of the most significant clusters appeared to be linked to common viral pathogens, which included parvovirus B19.

The CDR3 sequence is 14 residues long. Per the germline V gene, CDR1 is SGHTA and CDR2 is FQGNSA. After removal of 3 bases from V and 4 bases from J, the junction contained 4 bases not matched to a gene. The study ran its PCR with 60 Vbeta and 13 Jbeta primers. Method: immunoSEQ multiplex PCR; TCRdb's copy keeps in-frame clones and lacks some. Of about 240,000 clones in the sample, about 80% were seen once. For this clone: Its matching antigen is unknown.

Sequencing used PBMCs. This chain uses TRBV7-2 with TRBJ2-3; 7 positions match TRBD2. The TCR sequence derives from an older woman in good health and CMV-seropositive. CDR3 DNA: TGTGCCAGCAGCTTGGGGACTAAGGCAGATACGCAGTATTTT. It yields the protein CASSLGTKADTQYF.